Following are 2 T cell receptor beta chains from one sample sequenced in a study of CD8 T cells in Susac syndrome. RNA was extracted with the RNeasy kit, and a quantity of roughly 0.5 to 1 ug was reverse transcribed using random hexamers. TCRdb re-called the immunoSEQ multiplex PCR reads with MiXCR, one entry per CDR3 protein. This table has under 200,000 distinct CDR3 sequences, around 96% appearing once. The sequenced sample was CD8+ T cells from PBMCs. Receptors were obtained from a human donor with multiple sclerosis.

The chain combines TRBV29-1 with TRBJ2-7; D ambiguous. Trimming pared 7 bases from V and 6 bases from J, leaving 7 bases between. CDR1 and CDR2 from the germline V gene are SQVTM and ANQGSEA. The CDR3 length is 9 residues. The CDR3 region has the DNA TGCAGCGCCCTAGGCGAGCAGTACTTC. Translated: CSALGEQYF.

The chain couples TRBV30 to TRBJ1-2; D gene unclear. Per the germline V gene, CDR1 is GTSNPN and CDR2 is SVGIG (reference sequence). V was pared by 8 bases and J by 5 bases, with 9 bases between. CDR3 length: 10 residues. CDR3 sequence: CATGPYGYTF. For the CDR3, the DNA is TGTGCCACCGGACCTTATGGCTACACCTTC.